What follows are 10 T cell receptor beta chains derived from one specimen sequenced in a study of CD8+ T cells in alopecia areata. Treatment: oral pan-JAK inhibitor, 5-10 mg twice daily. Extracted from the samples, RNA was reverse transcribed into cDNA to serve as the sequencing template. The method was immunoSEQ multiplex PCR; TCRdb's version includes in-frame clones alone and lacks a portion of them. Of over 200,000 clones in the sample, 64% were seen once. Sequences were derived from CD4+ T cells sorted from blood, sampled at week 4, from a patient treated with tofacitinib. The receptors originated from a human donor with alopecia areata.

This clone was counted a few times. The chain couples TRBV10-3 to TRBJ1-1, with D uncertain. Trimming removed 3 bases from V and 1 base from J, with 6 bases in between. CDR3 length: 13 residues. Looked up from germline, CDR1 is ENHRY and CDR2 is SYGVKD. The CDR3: CAISERGNTEAFF. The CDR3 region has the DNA TGTGCCATCAGTGAACGGGGGAACACTGAAGCTTTCTTT.

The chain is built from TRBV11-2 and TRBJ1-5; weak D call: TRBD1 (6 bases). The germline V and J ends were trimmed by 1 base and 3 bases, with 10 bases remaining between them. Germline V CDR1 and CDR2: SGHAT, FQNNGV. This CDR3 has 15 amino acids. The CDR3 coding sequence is TGTGCCAGCAGCTTAGTCGGGGACAACAATCAGCCCCAGCATTTT. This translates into CASSLVGDNNQPQHF.

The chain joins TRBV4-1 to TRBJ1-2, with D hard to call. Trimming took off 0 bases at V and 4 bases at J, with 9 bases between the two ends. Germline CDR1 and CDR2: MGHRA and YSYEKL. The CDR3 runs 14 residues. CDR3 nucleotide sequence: TGCGCCAGCAGCCAAGAGGCCGGACCCTATGGCTACACCTTC. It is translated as CASSQEAGPYGYTF.

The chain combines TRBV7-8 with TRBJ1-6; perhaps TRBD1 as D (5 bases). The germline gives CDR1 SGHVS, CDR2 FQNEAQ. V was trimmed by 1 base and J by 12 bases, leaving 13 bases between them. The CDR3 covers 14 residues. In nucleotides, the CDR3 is TGTGCCAGCAGCTTAGGGCAGGGTGGATTACCCCTCCACTTT. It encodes CASSLGQGGLPLHF.

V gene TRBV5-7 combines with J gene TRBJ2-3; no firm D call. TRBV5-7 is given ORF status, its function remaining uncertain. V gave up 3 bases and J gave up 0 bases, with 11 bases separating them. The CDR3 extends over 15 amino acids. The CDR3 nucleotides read TGTGCCAGCAGCTCTGGGGTCCTCAGCACAGATACGCAGTATTTT. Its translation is CASSSGVLSTDTQYF.

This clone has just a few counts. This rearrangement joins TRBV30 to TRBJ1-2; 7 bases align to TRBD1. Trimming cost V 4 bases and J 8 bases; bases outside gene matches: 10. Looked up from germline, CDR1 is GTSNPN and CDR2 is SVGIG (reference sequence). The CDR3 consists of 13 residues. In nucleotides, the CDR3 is TGTGCCTGGACCCCATTACAGGGGAGCGGCTACACCTTC. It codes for CAWTPLQGSGYTF.

CDR3 protein: CATMTNTEAFF. The CDR3 nucleotides read TGTGCCACTATGACCAACACTGAAGCTTTCTTT. This chain joins TRBV10-3 and TRBJ1-1, with unresolved D. The germline CDR1 and CDR2 sequences are ENHRY and SYGVKD. The CDR3 has 11 residues. V was cut by 10 bases and J by 2 bases, with 8 bases left in between.

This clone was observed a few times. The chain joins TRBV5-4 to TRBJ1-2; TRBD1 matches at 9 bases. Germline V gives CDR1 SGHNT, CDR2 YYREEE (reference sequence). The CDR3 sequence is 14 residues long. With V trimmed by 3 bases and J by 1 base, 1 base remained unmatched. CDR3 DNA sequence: TGTGCCAGCAGCTGGACAGGGGTTAACTATGGCTACACCTTC. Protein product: CASSWTGVNYGYTF.

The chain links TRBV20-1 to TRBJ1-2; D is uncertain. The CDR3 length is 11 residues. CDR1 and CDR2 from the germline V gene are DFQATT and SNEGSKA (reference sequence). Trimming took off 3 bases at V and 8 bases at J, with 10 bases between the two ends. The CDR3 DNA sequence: TGCAGTGCTAGTGCCCCCTCAGGCTACACCTTC. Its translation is CSASAPSGYTF.

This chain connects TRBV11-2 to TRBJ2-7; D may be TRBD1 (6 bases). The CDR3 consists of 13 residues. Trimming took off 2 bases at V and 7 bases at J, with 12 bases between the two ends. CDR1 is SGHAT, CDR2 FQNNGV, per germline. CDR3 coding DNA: TGTGCCAGCAGCTTAACATACAGGGTTGAGCAGTACTTC. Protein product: CASSLTYRVEQYF.